Given below is one T cell receptor beta chain in context. This clonotype has a count of ten or more. It lacks a known antigen. Base qualities are not provided; no much larger clone lies one nucleotide away. The run used an Illumina HiSeq 1500. TCRdb reprocessed the public reads (quality trimming at Q25 with fastp, clone calling with MiXCR) and kept in-frame beta chains. Rows matching on CDR3 protein sequence are summarized as one entry with the most common DNA and genes. The sample profile shows around 440,000 distinct CDR3 sequences; around 11% of them were found once. Jointly, the top ten make up roughly 10% of the sample. The data stem from a study of T cell repertoires in cytomegalovirus infection (dated by TCRdb to about 2019). As for the study more broadly: Donor HLA type was relevant to the analysis, because carriage of CMV infection together with the matching HLA type was indicated by public TCR beta signatures.

What the research found in general, with its limitations: In both this cohort and an independent roughly 330-donor cohort, the cumulative frequency of public TCR beta family members distinguished carriers of CMV infection plus the relevant HLA type. In the ex vivo response, HLA-C-restricted CMV-specific TCR beta clonotypes were dominant, and in two of eight donors the single most frequent clonotype came from this HLA-C-restricted group.

V is reduced by 4 bases and J by 0 bases, leaving a spacing of 16 bases between them. The CDR3 starts with the cysteine, ends with the phenylalanine, and has 17 residues. The only DNA kept is the CDR3, 51 bases in frame from the first base. Per the germline V gene (reference sequence), LGHDT is the CDR1 and YNNKEL is the CDR2. Here the chain combines TRBV3-1 and TRBJ1-3; TRBD1 might be the D gene, on 5 matching bases. The clonotype was recovered from a human donor in good health (CMV status not recorded). Some clones in this sample may be carry-over from other donors' samples. Source material: PBMCs. The CDR3 reads as follows: CASSPPRDGVSGNTIYF. The DNA is TGTGCCAGCAGCCCCCCCAGGGACGGAGTCTCTGGAAACACCATATATTTT.